The present entry profiles one TCR beta chain with its context. Random-hexamer reverse transcription was applied to about 0.5 to 1 ug RNA. With immunoSEQ multiplex PCR, TCR beta CDR3 was amplified across 54 Vbeta and 13 Jbeta. Via MiXCR, TCRdb re-called the immunoSEQ multiplex PCR reads, giving one row per CDR3 protein. This table holds about 66,000 distinct CDR3 sequences, approximately 93% found once. The sample belongs to a study of CD8 T cells in Susac syndrome. TEMRA cells were enriched by FACS, while CD8+ and CD4+ T cells were obtained through a negative isolation that was performed magnetically. V was clipped by 4 bases and J by 5 bases; unmatched bases: 6. This CDR3 contains 14 residues. Germline CDR1 SGHNT, CDR2 YYREEE (reference sequence).

The chain employs TRBV5-4 and TRBJ1-5; 7 nucleotides line up with TRBD1. The source of this sequence is a human donor with multiple sclerosis. Sequencing was performed on CD8+ T cells from PBMCs. CDR3 region: CASSQGTADQPQHF. CDR3 DNA sequence: TGTGCCAGCAGCCAAGGGACAGCAGATCAGCCCCAGCATTTT.